This T cell receptor (beta chain) was sequenced for a study of graft-versus-host responses after intestinal transplantation. For the study at large: Every one of the recipients received anti-thymocyte globulin induction and afterwards took tacrolimus and steroids for about 3 years.

Study outcomes and limitations: Investigators detected GvH clones in recipient marrow, with some emerging earlier in ileum or blood. There was an association between peak levels of circulating GvH clones and early post-transplant HvG declines.

As concerns this clone: Antigen: not known.

Sequenced by immunoSEQ multiplex PCR; TCRdb stores in-frame clones only, minus some. The sample has around 90,000 clones, approximately 94% seen once. This TCR was recovered from a human donor who was the organ donor for an intestinal transplant. Sequencing used unstimulated CD4+ T cells sorted from spleen or lymph node cells, obtained before transplant.

The CDR3 DNA sequence: TGTGCCAGCAGCTTCACGAACTCTGGAAACACCATATATTTT. Translated: CASSFTNSGNTIYF. V is TRBV6-6 and J is TRBJ1-3; D not certain. CDR1 and CDR2 (germline): MNHNY, SVGAGI (reference sequence). The CDR3 is 14 residues long. Trimming took off 6 bases at V and 0 bases at J, with 9 bases between the two ends.